Included here is one T cell receptor beta chain sequence, with context. Next came a second PCR, run for 7 to 11 cycles, which used a sample-barcoded 5' primer along with a J-beta primer mix. TCRdb reanalysed the 5' RACE reads using MiXCR and keeps one entry per CDR3 protein. The sample lists hundreds of thousands of distinct CDR3 sequences, around half seen once, with 25% to 35% in the top ten. Germline-derived CDR1 and CDR2 are MDHEN and SYDVKM. This CDR3 is built from 15 residues. This sample was taken from a study of blood T cells in healthy people across ages. Roughly 9 milliliters of peripheral blood were drawn from each donor.

This clonotype originated in a woman aged 60-70 years in good health. The rearrangement uses TRBV28 and TRBJ2-7; 9 nucleotides agree with TRBD1. The assigned J gene may be wrong: the sequence end matches TRBJ2-5 better. Sequenced: blood. The CDR3 protein is CASLSSGTGRQTQYF. CDR3 nucleotide sequence: TGTGCCAGCCTCTCCTCAGGGACAGGGAGACAGACCCAGTACTTC.